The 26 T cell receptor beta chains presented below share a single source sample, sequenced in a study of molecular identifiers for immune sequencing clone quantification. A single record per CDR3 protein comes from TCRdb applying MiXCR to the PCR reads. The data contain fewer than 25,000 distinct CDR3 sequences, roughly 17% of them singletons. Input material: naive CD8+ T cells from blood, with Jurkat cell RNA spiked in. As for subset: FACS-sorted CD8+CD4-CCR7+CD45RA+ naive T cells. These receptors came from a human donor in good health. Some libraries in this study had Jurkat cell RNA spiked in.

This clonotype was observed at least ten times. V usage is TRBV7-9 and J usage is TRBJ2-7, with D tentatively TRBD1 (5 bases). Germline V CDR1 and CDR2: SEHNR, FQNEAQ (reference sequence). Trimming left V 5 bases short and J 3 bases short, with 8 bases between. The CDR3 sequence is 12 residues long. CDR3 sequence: CASSADNYEQYF. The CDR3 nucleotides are TGTGCCAGCAGCGCGGACAACTACGAGCAGTACTTC.

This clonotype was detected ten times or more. CDR3 DNA: TGCAGTGCTAGGGCCCTCCTTGCGACGGGGGACGCAGATACGCAGTATTTT. It is translated as CSARALLATGDADTQYF. This chain uses TRBV20-1 with TRBJ2-3, with D possibly matching TRBD2 (6 bases). The CDR3 totals 17 residues. V dropped 3 bases and J dropped 4 bases, with 23 bases sitting between them. In germline, CDR1 is DFQATT, CDR2 SNEGSKA (reference sequence).

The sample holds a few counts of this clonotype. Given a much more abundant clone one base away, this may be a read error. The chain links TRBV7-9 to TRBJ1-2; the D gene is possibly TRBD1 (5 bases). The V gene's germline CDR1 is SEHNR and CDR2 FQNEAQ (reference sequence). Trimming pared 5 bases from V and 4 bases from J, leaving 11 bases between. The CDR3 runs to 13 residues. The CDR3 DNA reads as TGTGCCAGCAGCCTGGGACCGAGCTATGGCTACACCTTC. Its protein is CASSLGPSYGYTF.

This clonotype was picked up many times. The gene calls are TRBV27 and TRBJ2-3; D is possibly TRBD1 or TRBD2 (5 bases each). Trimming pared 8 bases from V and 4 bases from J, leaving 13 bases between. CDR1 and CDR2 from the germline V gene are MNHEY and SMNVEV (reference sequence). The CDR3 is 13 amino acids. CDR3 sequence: CASRNRGADTQYF. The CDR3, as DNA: TGTGCCAGCCGAAATAGGGGAGCAGATACGCAGTATTTT.

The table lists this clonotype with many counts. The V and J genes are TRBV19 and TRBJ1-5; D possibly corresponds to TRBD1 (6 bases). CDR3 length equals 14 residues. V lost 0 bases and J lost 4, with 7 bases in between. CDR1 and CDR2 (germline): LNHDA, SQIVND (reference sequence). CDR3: CASSIDQGNQPQHF. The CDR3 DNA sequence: TGTGCCAGTAGTATAGATCAGGGGAATCAGCCCCAGCATTTT.

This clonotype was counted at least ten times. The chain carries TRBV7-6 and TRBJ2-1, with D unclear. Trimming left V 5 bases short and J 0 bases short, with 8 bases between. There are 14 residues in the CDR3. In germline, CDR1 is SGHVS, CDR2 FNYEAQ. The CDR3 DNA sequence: TGTGCCAGCAGCCCCGCCAGCTCCTACAATGAGCAGTTCTTC. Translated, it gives CASSPASSYNEQFF.

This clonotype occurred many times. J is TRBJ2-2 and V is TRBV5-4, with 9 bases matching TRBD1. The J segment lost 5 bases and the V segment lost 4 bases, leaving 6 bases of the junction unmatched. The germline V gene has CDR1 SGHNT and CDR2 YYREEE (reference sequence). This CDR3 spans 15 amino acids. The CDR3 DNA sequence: TGTGCCAGCAGCGGACCGGGACAGGGAACCGGGGAGCTGTTTTTT. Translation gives CASSGPGQGTGELFF.

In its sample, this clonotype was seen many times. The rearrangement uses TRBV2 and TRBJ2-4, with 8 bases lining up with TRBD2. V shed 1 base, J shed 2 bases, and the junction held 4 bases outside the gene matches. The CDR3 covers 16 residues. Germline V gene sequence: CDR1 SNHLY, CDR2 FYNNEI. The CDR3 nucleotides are TGTGCCAGCAGTGAAGAGCGGGAGTGGACCAAAAACATTCAGTACTTC. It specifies CASSEEREWTKNIQYF. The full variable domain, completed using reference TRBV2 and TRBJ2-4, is EPEVTQTPSHQVTQMGQEVILRCVPISNHLYFYWYRQILGQKVEFLVSFYNNEISEKSEIFDDQFSVERPDGSNFTLKIRSTKLEDSAMYFCASSEEREWTKNIQYFGAGTRLSVL.

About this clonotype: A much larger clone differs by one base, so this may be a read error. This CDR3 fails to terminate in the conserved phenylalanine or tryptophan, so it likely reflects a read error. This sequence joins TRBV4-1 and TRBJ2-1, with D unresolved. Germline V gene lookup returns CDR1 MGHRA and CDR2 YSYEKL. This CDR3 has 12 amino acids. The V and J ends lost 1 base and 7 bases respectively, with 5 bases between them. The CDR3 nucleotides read TGCGCCAGCAGCCAAGGAGGAAATGAGCAGTTCTGC. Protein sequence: CASSQGGNEQFC.

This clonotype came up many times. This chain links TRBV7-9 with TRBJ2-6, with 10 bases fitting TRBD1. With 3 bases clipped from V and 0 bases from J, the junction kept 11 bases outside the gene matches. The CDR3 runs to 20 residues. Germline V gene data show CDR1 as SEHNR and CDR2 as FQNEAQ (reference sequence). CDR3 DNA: TGTGCCAGCAGCTTTAGGGACAGGGGAAACGGGGGCTCTGGGGCCAACGTCCTGACTTTC. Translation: CASSFRDRGNGGSGANVLTF.

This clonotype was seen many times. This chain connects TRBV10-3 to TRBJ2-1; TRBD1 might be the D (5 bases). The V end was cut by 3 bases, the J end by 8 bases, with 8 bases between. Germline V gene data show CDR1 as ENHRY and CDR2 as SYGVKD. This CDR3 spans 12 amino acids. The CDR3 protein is CAISDQQDEQFF. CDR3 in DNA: TGTGCCATCAGTGACCAACAGGATGAGCAGTTCTTC.

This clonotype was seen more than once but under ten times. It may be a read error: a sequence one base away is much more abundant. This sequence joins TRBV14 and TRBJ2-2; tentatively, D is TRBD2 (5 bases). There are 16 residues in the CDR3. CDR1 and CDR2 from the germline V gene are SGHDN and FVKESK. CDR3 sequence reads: CASSQISRANTGELLF. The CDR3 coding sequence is TGTGCCAGCAGCCAAATTAGCCGCGCGAACACCGGGGAGCTGTTATTT.

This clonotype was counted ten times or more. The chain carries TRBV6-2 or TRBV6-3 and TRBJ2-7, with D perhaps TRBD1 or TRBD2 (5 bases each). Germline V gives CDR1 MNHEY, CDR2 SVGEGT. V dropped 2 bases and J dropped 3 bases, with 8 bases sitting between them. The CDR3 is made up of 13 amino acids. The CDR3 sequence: CASSYRDRYEQYF. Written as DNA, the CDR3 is TGTGCCAGCAGTTACCGGGACCGCTACGAGCAGTACTTC.

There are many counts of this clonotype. CDR3 in DNA: TGTGCCTGGGACTCCCAGATGAACACTGAAGCTTTCTTT. Amino acid sequence: CAWDSQMNTEAFF. V is TRBV30 and J is TRBJ1-1; no clear D. The CDR3 covers 13 residues. V was cut by 5 bases and J by 0 bases, with 10 bases left in between. Germline CDR1 reads GTSNPN; CDR2 reads SVGIG (reference sequence).

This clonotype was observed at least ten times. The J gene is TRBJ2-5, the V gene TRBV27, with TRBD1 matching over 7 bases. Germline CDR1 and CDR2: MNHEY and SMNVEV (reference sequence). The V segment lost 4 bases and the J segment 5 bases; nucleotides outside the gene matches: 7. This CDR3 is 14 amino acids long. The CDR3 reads CASSSLGTVETQYF. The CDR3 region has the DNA TGTGCCAGCAGTTCCCTGGGGACAGTGGAGACCCAGTACTTC.

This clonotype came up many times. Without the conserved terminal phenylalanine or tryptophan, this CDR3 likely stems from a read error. The CDR3 spells CASSWTSDYQETQYL. DNA for the CDR3: TGTGCCAGCAGTTGGACTAGCGACTACCAAGAGACCCAGTACCTC. J is TRBJ2-5 and V is TRBV6-2 or TRBV6-3, with 9 bases identical to TRBD2. The CDR3 consists of 15 residues. V trimming: 4 bases; J trimming: 0 bases; junction bases outside the gene matches: 3. Germline values: CDR1 MNHEY, CDR2 SVGEGT.

CDR3 in amino acids: CSARDIPTSGYQETQYF. The CDR3, as DNA: TGCAGTGCTAGAGATATCCCCACTAGCGGGTACCAAGAGACCCAGTACTTC. V gene TRBV20-1 combines with J gene TRBJ2-5, with 9 nucleotides matching TRBD2. The CDR3 runs to 17 residues. CDR1 is DFQATT, CDR2 SNEGSKA, per germline (reference sequence). The trim removed 0 bases at V and 0 bases at J, leaving 8 bases unmatched.

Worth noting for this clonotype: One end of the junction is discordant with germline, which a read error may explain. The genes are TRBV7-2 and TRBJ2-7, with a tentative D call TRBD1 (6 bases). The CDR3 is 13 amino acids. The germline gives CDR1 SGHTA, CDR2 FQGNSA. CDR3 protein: CASSPRGPYEQHF. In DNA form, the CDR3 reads TGTGCCAGCAGCCCCAGGGGACCCTACGAGCAGCACTTC.

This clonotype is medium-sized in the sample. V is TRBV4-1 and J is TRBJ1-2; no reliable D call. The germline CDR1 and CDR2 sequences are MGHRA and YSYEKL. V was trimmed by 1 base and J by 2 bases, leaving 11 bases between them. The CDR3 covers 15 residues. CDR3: CASSQGPGGNYGYTF. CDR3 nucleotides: TGCGCCAGCAGCCAAGGTCCAGGAGGGAACTATGGCTACACCTTC.

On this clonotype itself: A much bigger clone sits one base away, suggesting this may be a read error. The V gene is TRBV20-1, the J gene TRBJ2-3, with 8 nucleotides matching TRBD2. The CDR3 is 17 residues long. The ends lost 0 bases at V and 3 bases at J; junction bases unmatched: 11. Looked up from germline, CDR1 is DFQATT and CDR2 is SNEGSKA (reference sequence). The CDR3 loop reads CSARDPDGGVETDTQYF. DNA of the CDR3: TGCAGTGCTAGAGATCCAGACGGGGGGGTCGAGACAGATACGCAGTATTTT.

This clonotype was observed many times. This CDR3 reads CASSYVHMNTEAFF. CDR3 sequence (DNA): TGTGCCAGCAGTTACGTTCACATGAACACTGAAGCTTTCTTT. This chain links TRBV6-2 or TRBV6-3 with TRBJ1-1; D ambiguous. This CDR3 comprises 14 residues. V was cut by 2 bases and J by 0 bases, with 7 bases left in between. Germline V gene data show CDR1 as MNHEY and CDR2 as SVGEGT.

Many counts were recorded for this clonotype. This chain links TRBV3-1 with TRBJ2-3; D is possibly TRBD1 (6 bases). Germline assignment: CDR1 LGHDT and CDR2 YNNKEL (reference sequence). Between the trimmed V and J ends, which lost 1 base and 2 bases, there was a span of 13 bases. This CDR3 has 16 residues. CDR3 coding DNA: TGTGCCAGCAGCCAAGTTTGGAACAGGGCCACAGATACGCAGTATTTT. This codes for CASSQVWNRATDTQYF.

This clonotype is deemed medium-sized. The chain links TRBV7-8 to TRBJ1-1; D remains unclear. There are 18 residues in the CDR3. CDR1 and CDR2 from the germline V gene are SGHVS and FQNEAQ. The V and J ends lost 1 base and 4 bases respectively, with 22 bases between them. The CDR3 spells CASSLVPWAGGVGTEAFF. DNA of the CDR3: TGTGCCAGCAGCTTAGTGCCTTGGGCAGGTGGTGTGGGCACTGAAGCTTTCTTT.

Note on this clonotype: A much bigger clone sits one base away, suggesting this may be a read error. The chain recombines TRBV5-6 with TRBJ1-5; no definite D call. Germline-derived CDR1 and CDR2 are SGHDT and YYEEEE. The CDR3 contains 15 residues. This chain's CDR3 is CAGSDSVTNNQPQHF. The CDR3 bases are TGTGCCGGCAGCGATTCGGTGACGAACAATCAGCCCCAGCATTTT.

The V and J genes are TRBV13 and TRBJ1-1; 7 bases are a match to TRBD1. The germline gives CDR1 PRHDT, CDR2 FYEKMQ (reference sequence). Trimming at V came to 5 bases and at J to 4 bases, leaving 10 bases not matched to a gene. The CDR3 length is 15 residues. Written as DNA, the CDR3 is TGTGCCAGCAGCCCCGACAGGGTCTTCGTCACTGAAGCTTTCTTT. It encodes CASSPDRVFVTEAFF.

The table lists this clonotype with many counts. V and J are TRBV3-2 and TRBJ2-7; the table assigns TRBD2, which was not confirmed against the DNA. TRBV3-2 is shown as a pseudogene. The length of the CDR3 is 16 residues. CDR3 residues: CASSQGLAGGPYEQYF. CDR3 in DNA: TGTGCCAGCAGCCAAGGACTAGCGGGAGGCCCCTACGAGCAGTACTTC.